The rows below give T cell receptor beta chains drawn from one sample of a study of CD8 T cells in ankylosing spondylitis. Using its own MiXCR run on the 5' RACE reads, TCRdb lists one record per CDR3 protein. Here the sample spans roughly 250,000 distinct CDR3 sequences, less than 10% being singletons. Specimen: blood, either unsorted or a sorted T cell fraction (not recorded which). These receptors were collected from a male donor with ankylosing spondylitis or in good health (not recorded which). Each CDR3 is given with its conserved first and last residue. The D gene is left open where the match is weak. Clone size appears in some rows only: once, few, many, or a class for an expanded clone.

j_call v_call clone_size d_call cdr3_length cdr3_nt cdr3_aa
TRBJ2-1 TRBV4-2 once TRBD2 17 TGTGCCAGCAGCCAAGATGGGCGGGGGGCCAACTACAATGAGCAGTTCTTC CASSQDGRGANYNEQFF
TRBJ1-2 TRBV29-1 many . 14 TGCAGCGTTGTGGAAGGGGGAACTAACTATGGCTACACCTTC CSVVEGGTNYGYTF
TRBJ1-6 TRBV7-6 many TRBD1 14 TGTGCCAGCAGCTTAGCTCTCAGGGGGTCACCCCTCCACTTT CASSLALRGSPLHF
TRBJ2-5 TRBV6-2/TRBV6-3 many . 12 TGTGCCAGCAGTCCCACAGAGGAGACCCAGTACTTC CASSPTEETQYF
TRBJ2-1 TRBV29-1 many . 15 TGCAGCGTTGAAGGCCAGGATGAGCAGTACAATGAGCAGTTCTTC CSVEGQDEQYNEQFF
TRBJ2-1 TRBV20-1 . TRBD1 15 TGCAGTGCTAGAGATGAAACAGGGGGCTACAATGAGCAGTTCTTC CSARDETGGYNEQFF
TRBJ2-3 TRBV2 many . 12 TGTGCCAGCAGTGGGGGGACGGATACGCAGTATTTT CASSGGTDTQYF
TRBJ1-2 TRBV29-1 many . 12 TGCAGCGTTGTCGGGTGGAACTATGGCTACACCTTC CSVVGWNYGYTF
TRBJ2-7 TRBV5-1 . . 12 TGCGCCAGCAGCTTCATCGACTACGAGCAGTACTTC CASSFIDYEQYF
TRBJ1-3 TRBV3-1 few . 18 TGTGCCAGCAGCCAAGATTACCCACAAGCGAGCTCTGGAAACACCATATATTTT CASSQDYPQASSGNTIYF
TRBJ2-1 TRBV5-6 many . 13 TGTGCCAGCAGAGACGGGCACTACAATGAGCAGTTCTTC CASRDGHYNEQFF
TRBJ1-4 TRBV7-7 . . 13 TGTGCTAGCAGCTTAGCCCCTAATGAAAAACTGTTTTTT CASSLAPNEKLFF
TRBJ2-1 TRBV5-1 many TRBD2 15 TGCGCCAGCAGCTTCGGCGGGAGCCTGCACAATGAGCAGTTCTTC CASSFGGSLHNEQFF
TRBJ2-1 TRBV5-1 many . 15 TGCGCCAGCAGCTTGGCTGGGACGTATTACAATGAGCAGTTCTTC CASSLAGTYYNEQFF
TRBJ1-5 TRBV6-6 many . 12 TGTGCCAGCACGGGTAGCAATCAGCCCCAGCATTTT CASTGSNQPQHF
TRBJ2-4 TRBV5-8 many . 12 TGTGCCAGCAGCTTTTCAGAAAACATTCAGTACTTC CASSFSENIQYF
TRBJ2-5 TRBV5-6 many . 15 TGTGCCAGCAGCCGATGGGGACACTTACAAGAGACCCAGTACTTC CASSRWGHLQETQYF
TRBJ2-2 TRBV5-6 few . 18 TGTGCCAGCAGCTTCGCGTTCTCCGGGACAAAGAACACCGGGGAGCTGTTTTTT CASSFAFSGTKNTGELFF
TRBJ1-1 TRBV4-3 . TRBD1 15 TGCGCCAGCAGCCACCTGACAGGGGCGAACACTGAAGCTTTCTTT CASSHLTGANTEAFF
TRBJ2-5 TRBV5-8 many . 15 TGTGCCAGCAGCTTGGTCACTACAGGGACAGAGACCCAGTACTTC CASSLVTTGTETQYF
TRBJ2-7 TRBV3-1 many . 16 TGTGCCAGCAGCCAAGGTTCAGGGGACGCTTCCTACGAGCAGTACTTC CASSQGSGDASYEQYF
TRBJ2-1 TRBV14 many TRBD2 16 TGTGCCAGCAGCCAAGGCTGGACTAGCGGTTACAATGAGCAGTTCTTC CASSQGWTSGYNEQFF
TRBJ1-3 TRBV12-3/TRBV12-4 many TRBD1 15 TGTGCCAGCGCCGGACAGGGGGCGATTGGAAACACCATATATTTT CASAGQGAIGNTIYF
TRBJ2-1 TRBV30 . TRBD1 14 TGTGCCTGGAGTGTACAGGGGAATCAAATAGCACCGTTCTTC CAWSVQGNQIAPFF
TRBJ1-4 TRBV5-1 many . 15 TGCGCCAGCAGCGTATACAGAGACCCTAATGAAAAACTGTTTTTT CASSVYRDPNEKLFF
TRBJ2-3 TRBV20-1 many . 14 TGCAGTGCCATGATCGGGGGAACCACAGATACGCAGTATTTT CSAMIGGTTDTQYF
TRBJ2-7 TRBV7-6 . . 16 TGTGCCAGCAGCACCCCACTCGGGACAAACTCCTACGAGCAGTACTTC CASSTPLGTNSYEQYF
TRBJ2-3 TRBV7-8 many . 14 TGTGCCAGCACCCCCGCCCGGAACACAGATACGCAGTATTTT CASTPARNTDTQYF